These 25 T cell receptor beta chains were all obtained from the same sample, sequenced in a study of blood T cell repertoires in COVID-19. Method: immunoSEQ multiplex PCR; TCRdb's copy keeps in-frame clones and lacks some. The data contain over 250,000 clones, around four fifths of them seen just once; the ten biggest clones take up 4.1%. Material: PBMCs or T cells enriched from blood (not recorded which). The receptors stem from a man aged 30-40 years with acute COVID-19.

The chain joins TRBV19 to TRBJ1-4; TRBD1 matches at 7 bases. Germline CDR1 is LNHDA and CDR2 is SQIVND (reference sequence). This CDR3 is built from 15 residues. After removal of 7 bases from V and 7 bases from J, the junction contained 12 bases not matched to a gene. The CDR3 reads CASKNWDSRSEKLFF. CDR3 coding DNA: TGTGCCAGTAAGAACTGGGACAGTAGGAGTGAAAAACTGTTTTTT.

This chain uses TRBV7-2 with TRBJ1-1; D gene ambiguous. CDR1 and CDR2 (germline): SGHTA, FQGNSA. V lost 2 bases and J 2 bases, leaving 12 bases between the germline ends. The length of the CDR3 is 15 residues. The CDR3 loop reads CASSLISEVNTEAFF. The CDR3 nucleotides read TGTGCCAGCAGCTTAATTTCAGAAGTAAACACTGAAGCTTTCTTT. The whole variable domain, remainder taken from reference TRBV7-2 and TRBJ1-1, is GAGVSQSPSNKVTEKGKDVELRCDPISGHTALYWYRQSLGQGLEFLIYFQGNSAPDKSGLPSDRFSAERTGGSVSTLTIQRTQQEDSAVYLCASSLISEVNTEAFFGQGTRLTVV.

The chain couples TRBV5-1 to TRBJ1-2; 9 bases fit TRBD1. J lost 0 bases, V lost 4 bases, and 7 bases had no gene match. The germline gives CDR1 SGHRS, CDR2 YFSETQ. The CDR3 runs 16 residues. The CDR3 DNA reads TGCGCCAGCAGCGAGCGGACAGGGGCGACTAACTATGGCTACACCTTC. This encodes CASSERTGATNYGYTF.

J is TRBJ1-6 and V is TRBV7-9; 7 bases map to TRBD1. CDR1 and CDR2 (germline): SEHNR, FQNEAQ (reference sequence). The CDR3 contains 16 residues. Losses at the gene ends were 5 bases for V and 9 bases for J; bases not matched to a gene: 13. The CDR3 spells CASSPWRQGERSPLHF. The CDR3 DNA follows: TGTGCCAGCAGCCCCTGGCGTCAGGGGGAGCGTTCACCCCTCCACTTT.

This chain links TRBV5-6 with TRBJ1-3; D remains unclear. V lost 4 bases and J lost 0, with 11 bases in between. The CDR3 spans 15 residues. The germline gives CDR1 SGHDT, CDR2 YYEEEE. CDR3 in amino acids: CASSPPAGSGNTIYF. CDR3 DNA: TGTGCCAGCAGCCCCCCGGCAGGCTCTGGAAACACCATATATTTT.

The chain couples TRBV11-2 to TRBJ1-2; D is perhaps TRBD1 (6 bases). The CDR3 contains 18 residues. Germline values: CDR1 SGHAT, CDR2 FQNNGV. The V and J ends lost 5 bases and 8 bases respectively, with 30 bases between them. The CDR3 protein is CASSRAGGALGPIYGYTF. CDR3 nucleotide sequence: TGTGCCAGCAGCCGTGCTGGGGGGGCGCTGGGACCTATTTACGGCTACACCTTC. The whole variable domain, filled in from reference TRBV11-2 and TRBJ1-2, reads EAGVAQSPRYKIIEKRQSVAFWCNPISGHATLYWYQQILGQGPKLLIQFQNNGVVDDSQLPKDRFSAERLKGVDSTLKIQPAKLEDSAVYLCASSRAGGALGPIYGYTFGSGTRLTVV.

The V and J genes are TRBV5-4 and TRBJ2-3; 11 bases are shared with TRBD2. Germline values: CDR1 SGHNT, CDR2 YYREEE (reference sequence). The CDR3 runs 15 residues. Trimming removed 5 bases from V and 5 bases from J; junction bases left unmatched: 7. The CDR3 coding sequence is TGTGCCAGCAGTGAGACTAGCGGGATTAAAGATACGCAGTATTTT. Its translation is CASSETSGIKDTQYF. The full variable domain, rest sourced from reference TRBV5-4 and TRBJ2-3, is ETGVTQSPTHLIKTRGQQVTLRCSSQSGHNTVSWYQQALGQGPQFIFQYYREEENGRGNFPPRFSGLQFPNYSSELNVNALELDDSALYLCASSETSGIKDTQYFGPGTRLTVL.

In DNA form, the CDR3 reads TGTGCCAGCAGAAGGAGCTCTGGGGCCAACGTCCTGACTTTC. This translates into CASRRSSGANVLTF. The rearrangement links TRBV9 to TRBJ2-6; unclear D gene. Trimming removed 5 bases at V and 0 bases at J, with 6 bases between. The V gene's germline CDR1 is SGDLS and CDR2 YYNGEE. The length of the CDR3 is 14 residues. The variable domain in full, with the rest retrieved from reference TRBV9 and TRBJ2-6, is DSGVTQTPKHLITATGQRVTLRCSPRSGDLSVYWYQQSLDQGLQFLIQYYNGEERAKGNILERFSAQQFPDLHSELNLSSLELGDSALYFCASRRSSGANVLTFGAGSRLTVL.

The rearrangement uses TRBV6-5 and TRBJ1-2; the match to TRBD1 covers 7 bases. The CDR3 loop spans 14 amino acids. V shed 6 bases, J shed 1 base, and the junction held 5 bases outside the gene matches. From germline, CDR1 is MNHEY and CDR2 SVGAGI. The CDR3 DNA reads TGTGCCAGCAGACTCAGGGGGGATAACTATGGCTACACCTTC. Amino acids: CASRLRGDNYGYTF.

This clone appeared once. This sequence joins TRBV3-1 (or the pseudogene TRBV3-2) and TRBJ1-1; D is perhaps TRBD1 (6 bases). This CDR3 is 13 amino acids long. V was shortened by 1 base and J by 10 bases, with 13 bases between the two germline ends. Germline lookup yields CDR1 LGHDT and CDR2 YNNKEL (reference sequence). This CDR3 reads CASSQGPGVGAFF. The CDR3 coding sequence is TGTGCCAGCAGCCAAGGGCCAGGGGTAGGAGCTTTCTTT.

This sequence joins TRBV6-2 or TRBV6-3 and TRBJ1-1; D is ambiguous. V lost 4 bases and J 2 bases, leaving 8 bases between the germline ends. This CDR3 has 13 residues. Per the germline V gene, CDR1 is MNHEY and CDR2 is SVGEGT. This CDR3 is CASSSRLNTEAFF. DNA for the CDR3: TGTGCCAGCAGTTCCAGGCTAAACACTGAAGCTTTCTTT.

CDR3: CASSFSEGKQPQHF. The DNA for the CDR3 is TGTGCCAGCAGTTTTTCAGAGGGAAAGCAGCCCCAGCATTTT. The chain carries TRBV6-2 or TRBV6-3 and TRBJ1-5; D gene ambiguous. Germline lookup yields CDR1 MNHEY and CDR2 SVGEGT. The CDR3 spans 14 residues. Trimming took off 4 bases at V and 7 bases at J, with 14 bases between the two ends.

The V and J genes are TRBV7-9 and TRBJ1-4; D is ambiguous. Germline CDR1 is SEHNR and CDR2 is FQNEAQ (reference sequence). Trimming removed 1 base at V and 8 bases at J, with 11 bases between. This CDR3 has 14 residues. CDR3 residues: CASSLGASDEKLFF. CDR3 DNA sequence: TGTGCCAGCAGCTTAGGGGCGTCCGACGAAAAACTGTTTTTT.

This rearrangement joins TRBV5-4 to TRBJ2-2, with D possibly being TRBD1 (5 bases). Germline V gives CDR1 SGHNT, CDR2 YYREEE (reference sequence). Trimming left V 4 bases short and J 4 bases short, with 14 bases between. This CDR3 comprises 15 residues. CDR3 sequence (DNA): TGTGCCAGCAGCCCGAGACAGTACCTCACCGGGGAGCTGTTTTTT. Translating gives CASSPRQYLTGELFF.

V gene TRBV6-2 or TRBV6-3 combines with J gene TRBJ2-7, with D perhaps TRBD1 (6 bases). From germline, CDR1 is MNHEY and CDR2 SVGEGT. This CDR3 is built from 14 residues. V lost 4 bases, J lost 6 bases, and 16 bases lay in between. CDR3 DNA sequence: TGTGCCAGCAGTTCGGGACAAGAGTCGGGCGAGCAGTACGTC. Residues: CASSSGQESGEQYV.

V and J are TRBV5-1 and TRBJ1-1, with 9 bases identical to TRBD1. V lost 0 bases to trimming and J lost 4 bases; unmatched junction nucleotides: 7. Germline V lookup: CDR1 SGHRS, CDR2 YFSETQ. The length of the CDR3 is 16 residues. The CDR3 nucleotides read TGCGCCAGCAGCTTGGCGACAGGGGGTAGTGGCACTGAAGCTTTCTTT. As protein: CASSLATGGSGTEAFF.

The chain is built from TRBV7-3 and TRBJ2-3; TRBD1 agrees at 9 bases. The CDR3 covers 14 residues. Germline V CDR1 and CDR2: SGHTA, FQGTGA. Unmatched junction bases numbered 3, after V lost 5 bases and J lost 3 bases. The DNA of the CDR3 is TGTGCCAGCAGCCCGGACAGGGGAACAGATACGCAGTATTTT. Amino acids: CASSPDRGTDTQYF.

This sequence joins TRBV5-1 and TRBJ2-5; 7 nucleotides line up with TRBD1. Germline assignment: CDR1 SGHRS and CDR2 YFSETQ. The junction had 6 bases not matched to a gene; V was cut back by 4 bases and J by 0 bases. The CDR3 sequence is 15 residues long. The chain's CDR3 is CASSPIRGNQETQYF. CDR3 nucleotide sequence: TGCGCCAGCAGCCCCATCAGGGGGAACCAAGAGACCCAGTACTTC.

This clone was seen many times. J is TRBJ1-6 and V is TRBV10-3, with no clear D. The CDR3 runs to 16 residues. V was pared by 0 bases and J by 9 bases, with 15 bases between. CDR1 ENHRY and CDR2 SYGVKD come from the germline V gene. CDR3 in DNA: TGTGCCATCAGTGAGTCGGTCGGCGGGAGCGGTTCACCCCTCCACTTT. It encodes CAISESVGGSGSPLHF.

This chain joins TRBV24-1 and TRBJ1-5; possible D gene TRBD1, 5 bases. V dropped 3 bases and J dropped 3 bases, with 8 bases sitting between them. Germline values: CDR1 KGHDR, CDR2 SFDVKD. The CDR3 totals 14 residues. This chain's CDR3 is CATSDEGANQPQHF. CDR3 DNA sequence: TGTGCCACCAGTGATGAAGGGGCCAATCAGCCCCAGCATTTT.

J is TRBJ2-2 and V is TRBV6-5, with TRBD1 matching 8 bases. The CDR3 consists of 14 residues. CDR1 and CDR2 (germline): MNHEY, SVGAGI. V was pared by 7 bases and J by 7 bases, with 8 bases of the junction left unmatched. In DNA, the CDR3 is TGTGCCAGCAAAAGGGACAGGCCTATCGGGGAGCTGTTTTTT. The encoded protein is CASKRDRPIGELFF.

CDR3 residues: CASSLDGQGRQPQHF. The CDR3 region has the DNA TGTGCCAGCAGCTTAGATGGTCAGGGCAGGCAGCCCCAGCATTTT. The rearrangement joins TRBV7-6 to TRBJ1-5, with D perhaps TRBD1 (5 bases). Germline CDR1 and CDR2: SGHVS and FNYEAQ. V was shortened by 1 base and J by 7 bases, with 14 bases between the two germline ends. The CDR3 contains 15 residues. Full variable domain (outside the CDR3, taken from reference TRBV7-6 and TRBJ1-5): GAGVSQSPRYKVTKRGQDVALRCDPISGHVSLYWYRQALGQGPEFLTYFNYEAQQDKSGLPNDRFSAERPEGSISTLTIQRTEQRDSAMYRCASSLDGQGRQPQHFGDGTRLSIL.

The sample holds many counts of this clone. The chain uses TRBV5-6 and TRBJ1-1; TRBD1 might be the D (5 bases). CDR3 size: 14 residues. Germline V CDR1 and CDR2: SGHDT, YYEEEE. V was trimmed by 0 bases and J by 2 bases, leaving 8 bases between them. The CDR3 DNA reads TGTGCCAGCAGCTTGGCACAGGTAAACACTGAAGCTTTCTTT. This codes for CASSLAQVNTEAFF. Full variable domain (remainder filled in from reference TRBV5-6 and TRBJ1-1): DAGVTQSPTHLIKTRGQQVTLRCSPKSGHDTVSWYQQALGQGPQFIFQYYEEEERQRGNFPDRFSGHQFPNYSSELNVNALLLGDSALYLCASSLAQVNTEAFFGQGTRLTVV.

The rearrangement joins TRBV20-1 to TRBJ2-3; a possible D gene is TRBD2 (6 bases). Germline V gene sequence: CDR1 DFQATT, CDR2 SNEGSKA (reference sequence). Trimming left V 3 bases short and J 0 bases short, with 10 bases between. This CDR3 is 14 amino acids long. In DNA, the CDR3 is TGCAGTGCTAGTCGGCGGGGTAGCACAGATACGCAGTATTTT. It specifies CSASRRGSTDTQYF.

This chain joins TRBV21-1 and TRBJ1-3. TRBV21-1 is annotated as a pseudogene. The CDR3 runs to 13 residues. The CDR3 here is CASRPSSGNTIYF. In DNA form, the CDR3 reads TGTGCCAGCAGGCCGAGCTCTGGAAACACCATATATTTT.